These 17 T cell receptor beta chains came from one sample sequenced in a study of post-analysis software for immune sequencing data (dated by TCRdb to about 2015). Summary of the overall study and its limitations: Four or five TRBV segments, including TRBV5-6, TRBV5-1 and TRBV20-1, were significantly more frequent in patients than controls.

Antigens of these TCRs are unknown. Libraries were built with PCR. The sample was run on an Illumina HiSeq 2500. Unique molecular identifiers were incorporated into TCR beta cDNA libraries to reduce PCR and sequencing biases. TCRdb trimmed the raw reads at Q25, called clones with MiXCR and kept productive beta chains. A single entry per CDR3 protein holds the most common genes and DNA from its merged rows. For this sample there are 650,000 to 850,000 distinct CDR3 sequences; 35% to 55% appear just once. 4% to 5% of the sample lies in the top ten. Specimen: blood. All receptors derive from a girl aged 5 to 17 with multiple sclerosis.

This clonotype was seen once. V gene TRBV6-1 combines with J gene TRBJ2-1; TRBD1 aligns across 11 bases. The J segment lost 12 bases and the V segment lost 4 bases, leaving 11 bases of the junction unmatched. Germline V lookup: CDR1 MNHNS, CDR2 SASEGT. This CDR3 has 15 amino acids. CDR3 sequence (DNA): TGTGCCAGCAGTGCGGGGACAGGGGGTCCTTCGTCGCAGTTCTTC. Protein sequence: CASSAGTGGPSSQFF.

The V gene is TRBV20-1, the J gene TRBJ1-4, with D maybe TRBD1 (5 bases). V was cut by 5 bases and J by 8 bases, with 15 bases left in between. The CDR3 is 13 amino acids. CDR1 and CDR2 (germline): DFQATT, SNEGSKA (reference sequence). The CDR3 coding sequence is TGCAGTGCTGAACGGGGGGGAGAGGAAAAACTGTTTTTT. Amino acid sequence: CSAERGGEEKLFF.

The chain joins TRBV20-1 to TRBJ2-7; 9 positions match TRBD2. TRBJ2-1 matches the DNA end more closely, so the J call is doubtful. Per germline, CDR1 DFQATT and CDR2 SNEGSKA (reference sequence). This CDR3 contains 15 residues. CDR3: CSARRGSGSWDEQFF. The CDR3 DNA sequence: TGCAGTGCTAGGCGGGGTAGCGGGAGTTGGGATGAGCAGTTCTTC.

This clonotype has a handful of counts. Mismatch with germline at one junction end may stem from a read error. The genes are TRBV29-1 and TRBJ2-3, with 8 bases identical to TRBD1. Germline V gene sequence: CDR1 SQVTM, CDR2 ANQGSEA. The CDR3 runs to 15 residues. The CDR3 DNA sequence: TGCAGCGTTGAAAGGGACAGGCCGTTAATAGATCCGCAGTATTTT. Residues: CSVERDRPLIDPQYF.

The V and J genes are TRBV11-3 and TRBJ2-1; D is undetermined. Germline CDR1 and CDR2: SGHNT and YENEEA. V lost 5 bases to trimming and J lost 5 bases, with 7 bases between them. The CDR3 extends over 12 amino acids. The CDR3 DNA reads TGTGCCAGCAGCAAACTACACAATGAGCAGTTCTTC. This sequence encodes CASSKLHNEQFF.

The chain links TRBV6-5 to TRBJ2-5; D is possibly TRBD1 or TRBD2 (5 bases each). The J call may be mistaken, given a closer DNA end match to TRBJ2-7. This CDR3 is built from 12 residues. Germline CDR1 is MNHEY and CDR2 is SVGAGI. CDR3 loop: CASAQGSDEQYF. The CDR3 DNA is TGTGCCAGTGCCCAGGGTAGCGACGAGCAGTACTTC.

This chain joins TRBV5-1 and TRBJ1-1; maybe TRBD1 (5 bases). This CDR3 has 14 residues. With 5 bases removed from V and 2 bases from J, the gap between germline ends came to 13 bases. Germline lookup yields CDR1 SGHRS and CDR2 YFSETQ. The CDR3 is CASRGAGINTEAFF. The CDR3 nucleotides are TGCGCCAGCAGAGGGGCAGGAATTAACACTGAAGCTTTCTTT.

The CDR3 DNA reads as TGCGCCAGCAGCTCGACAGGGGGCACTGGAAACACCATATATTTT. Protein: CASSSTGGTGNTIYF. The chain uses TRBV5-1 and TRBJ1-3; 10 nucleotides agree with TRBD1. V trimming: 3 bases; J trimming: 2 bases; junction bases outside the gene matches: 2. Germline loops: CDR1 SGHRS, CDR2 YFSETQ. The CDR3 has 15 residues.

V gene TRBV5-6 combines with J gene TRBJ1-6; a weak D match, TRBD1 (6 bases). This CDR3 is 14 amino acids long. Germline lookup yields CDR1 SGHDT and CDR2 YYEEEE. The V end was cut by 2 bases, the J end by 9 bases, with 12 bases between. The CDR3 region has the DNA TGTGCCAGCAGCTTAAGGGGGAGGGTTTCACCCCTCCACTTT. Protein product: CASSLRGRVSPLHF.

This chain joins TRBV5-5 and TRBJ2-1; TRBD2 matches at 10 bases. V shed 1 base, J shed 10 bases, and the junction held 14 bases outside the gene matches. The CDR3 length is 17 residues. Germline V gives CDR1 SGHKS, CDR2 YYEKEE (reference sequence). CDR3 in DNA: TGTGCCAGCAGCTTGCTTCCCCCTAGCGGGAGTGGCGGGGAGCAGTTCTTC. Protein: CASSLLPPSGSGGEQFF.

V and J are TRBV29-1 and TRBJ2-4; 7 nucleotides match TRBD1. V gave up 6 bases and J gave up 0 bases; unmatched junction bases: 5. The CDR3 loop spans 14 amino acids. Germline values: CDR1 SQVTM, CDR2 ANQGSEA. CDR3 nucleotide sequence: TGCAGCGTGGGGACAGACCTAGCCAAAAACATTCAGTACTTC. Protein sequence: CSVGTDLAKNIQYF.

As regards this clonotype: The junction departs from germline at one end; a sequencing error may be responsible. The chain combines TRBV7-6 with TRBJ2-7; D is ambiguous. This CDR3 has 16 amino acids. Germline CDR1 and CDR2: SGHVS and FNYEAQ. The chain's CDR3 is CASSLGVDGFSYEQYF. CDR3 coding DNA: TGTGCCAGCAGCTTAGGAGTCGACGGATTCTCCTACGAACAGTACTTC.

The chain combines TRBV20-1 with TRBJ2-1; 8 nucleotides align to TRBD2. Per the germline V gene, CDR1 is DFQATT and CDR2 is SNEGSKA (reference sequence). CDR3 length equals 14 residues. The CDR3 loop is CNAVSGSRDNEQFF. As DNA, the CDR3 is TGCAATGCGGTCAGCGGGAGCAGGGACAATGAGCAGTTCTTC.

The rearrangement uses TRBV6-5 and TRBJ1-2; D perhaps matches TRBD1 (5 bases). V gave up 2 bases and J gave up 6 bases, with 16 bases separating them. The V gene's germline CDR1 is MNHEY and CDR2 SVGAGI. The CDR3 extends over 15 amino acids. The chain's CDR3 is CASSYGRGKKDGYTF. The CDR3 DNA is TGTGCCAGCAGTTACGGTCGGGGGAAGAAGGATGGCTACACCTTC.

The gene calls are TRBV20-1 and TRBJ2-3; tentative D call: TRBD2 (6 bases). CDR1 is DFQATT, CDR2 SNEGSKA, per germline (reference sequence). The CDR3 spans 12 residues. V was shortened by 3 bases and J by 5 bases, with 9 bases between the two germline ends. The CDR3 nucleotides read TGCAGTGCTAGGCAGGGAGGAGATACGCAGTATTTT. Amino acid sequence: CSARQGGDTQYF.

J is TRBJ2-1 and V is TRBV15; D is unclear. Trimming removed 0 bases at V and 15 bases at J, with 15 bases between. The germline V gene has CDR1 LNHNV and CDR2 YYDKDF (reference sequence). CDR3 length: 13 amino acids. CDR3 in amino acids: CATSRDDHGYPFF. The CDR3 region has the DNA TGTGCCACCAGCAGAGATGATCACGGTTACCCGTTCTTC.

CDR3 in DNA: TGTGCCAGCAGCCAGGGGGACGGAGCTAACTATGGCTACACCTTC. The encoded protein is CASSQGDGANYGYTF. The V call is TRBV3-1, the J call TRBJ1-2, with D possibly TRBD1 on 5 matching bases. Between the trimmed V and J ends, which lost 3 bases and 0 bases, there was a span of 11 bases. The germline CDR1 and CDR2 sequences are LGHDT and YNNKEL (reference sequence). This CDR3 contains 15 residues.